A selection of T cell receptor beta chains follows, all from one sample in a study of blood T cell repertoires in COVID-19. Produced via immunoSEQ multiplex PCR; TCRdb's table is partial and in-frame only. Seen here are roughly 200,000 clones, 70% to 90% observed once, and the top ten hold more than 3%. The sequenced material came from peripheral blood. These receptors were obtained from a man in his 60s with acute or convalescent COVID-19. The CDR3 runs from the conserved cysteine through the conserved F or W. Fields, in order: D gene, J gene, clone size, V gene, CDR3 DNA, CDR3 protein. D genes are given only for firm matches. Size is stated for part of the rows, as once, few or many counts, or as a class when the clone is expanded.

>TRBD1|TRBJ2-5|-|TRBV7-2
TGTGCCAGCAGCTTAGAGGGGACAGGCCTCCGTCCCCAGTACTTC
CASSLEGTGLRPQYF
>-|TRBJ2-5|-|TRBV25-1
TGTGCCAGCAACCCCCCCTCAGGGATGGGAGAGACCCAGTACTTC
CASNPPSGMGETQYF
>-|TRBJ2-7|once|TRBV6-5
TGTGCCAGCAGTTACTCGGGACAAAGATACGAGCAGTACTTC
CASSYSGQRYEQYF
>-|TRBJ2-7|few|TRBV5-1
TGCGCCAGCAGCTTCGAGACAGCGAGCCACGAGCAGTACTTC
CASSFETASHEQYF
>-|TRBJ1-2|-|TRBV28
TGTGCCAGCAGTTTTGGAGCAGGGGCCGGGGATGGCTACACCTTC
CASSFGAGAGDGYTF
>TRBD2|TRBJ2-1|-|TRBV15
TGTGCCACCAGCAGAGAAGGGCTAGCGGGAGGCAATGAGCAGTTCTTC
CATSREGLAGGNEQFF
>-|TRBJ2-2|-|TRBV7-9
TGTGCCAGCAGCCTTCCTCTCACCGGGGAGCTGTTTTTT
CASSLPLTGELFF
>TRBD2|TRBJ2-2|few|TRBV4-1
TGCGCCAGCAGCCAAGGATCAGCGGGAGGGCCGGCCGGGGAGCTGTTTTTT
CASSQGSAGGPAGELFF
>-|TRBJ2-7|-|TRBV12-2
TGTGCAAGCCTTACCCCGGGACTACGATACGAGCAGTACTTC
CASLTPGLRYEQYF
>-|TRBJ2-3|-|TRBV7-3
TGTGCCAGCAGCTTATCATCGAGGGAAGGCACAGATACGCAGTATTTT
CASSLSSREGTDTQYF
>-|TRBJ2-3|-|TRBV5-1
TGCGCCAGCAGCCCCGAACCCCGGGTTTTCCATACGCAGTATTTT
CASSPEPRVFHTQYF
>-|TRBJ2-2|-|TRBV25-1
TGTGCCAGCAGTGAATCTAGAACTATCGAAAACACCGGGGAGCTGTTTTTT
CASSESRTIENTGELFF
>TRBD1|TRBJ2-1|few|TRBV29-1
TGCAGCGTTGAGGAGGACAGGGGGCCGGATGAGCAGTTCTTC
CSVEEDRGPDEQFF
>TRBD2|TRBJ2-7|-|TRBV7-9
TGTGCCAGCAGCTCTAGGACTAGCACCCACGAGCAGTACTTC
CASSSRTSTHEQYF
>-|TRBJ1-5|-|TRBV19
TGTGCCAGTACCGGGAAGTGGCTGCTCCGGGCCCCCCAGCATTTT
CASTGKWLLRAPQHF
>-|TRBJ2-2|-|TRBV5-6
TGTGCCAGCAGCTTAGGTAGCGGGAACACCGGGGAGCTGTTTTTT
CASSLGSGNTGELFF
>TRBD2|TRBJ2-1|-|TRBV27
TGTGCCAGCAGTTTAAGGCGGGAGTCGTACAATGAGCAGTTCTTC
CASSLRRESYNEQFF
>TRBD2|TRBJ2-1|-|TRBV19
TGTGCCAGTAGCCCGGGTGGGAGCGGGAGGGCCGGTGAGCAGTTCTTC
CASSPGGSGRAGEQFF
>-|TRBJ1-1|-|TRBV28
TGTGCCACCCAGGCGGGGGGAAGGACTGAAGCTTTCTTT
CATQAGGRTEAFF
>-|TRBJ1-2|-|TRBV7-2
TGTGCCAGCAGCCTGAAACCCGGGTCTCACCGTGATCTCTTC
CASSLKPGSHRDLF